This passage covers 21 T cell receptor beta chains from one sample sequenced in a study of blood T cell repertoires in COVID-19. Some clones are missing from TCRdb's copy, which holds only in-frame ones; the method was immunoSEQ multiplex PCR. The data show about 100,000 clones, roughly nine tenths seen once. Sequenced input: peripheral blood. The receptors stem from a man aged 50-59 years with acute or convalescent COVID-19.

This rearrangement joins TRBV19 to TRBJ1-5, with 9 bases identical to TRBD1. The length of the CDR3 is 15 residues. Germline V gene sequence: CDR1 LNHDA, CDR2 SQIVND (reference sequence). The trim removed 3 bases at V and 2 bases at J, leaving 2 bases unmatched. DNA of the CDR3: TGTGCCAGTAGTATGGGACAGGGCGGCAATCAGCCCCAGCATTTT. Its translation is CASSMGQGGNQPQHF.

This clone occurred once. The chain combines TRBV11-3 with TRBJ1-1; D uncertain. Between the trimmed V and J ends, which lost 0 bases and 1 base, there was a span of 12 bases. Looked up from germline, CDR1 is SGHNT and CDR2 is YENEEA. CDR3 size: 16 residues. CDR3 nucleotide sequence: TGTGCCAGCAGCTTAGATGTCAGACTCTCGAACACTGAAGCTTTCTTT. It translates to CASSLDVRLSNTEAFF.

The genes are TRBV19 and TRBJ1-1; tentatively, D is TRBD1 (6 bases). The CDR3 loop spans 16 amino acids. The germline V gene has CDR1 LNHDA and CDR2 SQIVND (reference sequence). V was cut by 2 bases and J by 5 bases, with 18 bases left in between. CDR3 in DNA: TGTGCCAGTAGTATAAAGGTCGGGGGGCTCGGGACTGAAGCTTTCTTT. This translates into CASSIKVGGLGTEAFF.

This chain connects TRBV19 to TRBJ2-7, with 8 bases matching TRBD1. In germline, CDR1 is LNHDA, CDR2 SQIVND (reference sequence). This CDR3 is built from 14 residues. Losses at the gene ends were 1 base for V and 3 bases for J; bases not matched to a gene: 2. The CDR3 DNA is TGTGCCAGTAGTATAGCGGGACAGGTCTACGAGCAGTACTTC. It is translated as CASSIAGQVYEQYF.

The rearrangement uses TRBV9 and TRBJ2-3; D gene unclear. This CDR3 region has 14 residues. Germline V gives CDR1 SGDLS, CDR2 YYNGEE. The V end lost 3 bases, the J end lost 1 base, and 9 bases lay between the germline ends. The DNA of the CDR3 is TGTGCCAGCAGCGCGGGTCACGGCACAGATACGCAGTATTTT. This gives the protein CASSAGHGTDTQYF.

The chain employs TRBV19 and TRBJ1-2; D not certain. Germline assignment: CDR1 LNHDA and CDR2 SQIVND (reference sequence). The CDR3 runs 14 residues. Trimming took off 7 bases at V and 4 bases at J, with 16 bases between the two ends. CDR3 sequence reads: CASTPPVGVYGYTF. CDR3 DNA: TGTGCCAGTACCCCCCCTGTCGGAGTCTATGGCTACACCTTC.

This sequence joins TRBV28 and TRBJ1-5; no clear D. Germline V gene lookup returns CDR1 MDHEN and CDR2 SYDVKM. V was shortened by 5 bases and J by 11 bases, with 10 bases between the two germline ends. This CDR3 has 11 residues. CDR3 coding DNA: TGTGCCAGCAGTCGTTCGGCGGCCCAGCATTTT. This sequence encodes CASSRSAAQHF.

The chain recombines TRBV9 with TRBJ2-5; the D gene is possibly TRBD2 (5 bases). Germline V gene data show CDR1 as SGDLS and CDR2 as YYNGEE. The CDR3 has 14 amino acids. V lost 0 bases to trimming and J lost 4 bases, with 10 bases between them. In DNA form, the CDR3 reads TGTGCCAGCAGCGTAGCATTACTAGGAGAGACCCAGTACTTC. This gives the protein CASSVALLGETQYF.

This chain connects TRBV28 to TRBJ1-4; 7 positions agree with TRBD1. V lost 6 bases and J lost 5; bases outside the gene matches: 6. The germline CDR1 and CDR2 sequences are MDHEN and SYDVKM. The CDR3 has 14 residues. CDR3: CASSTGQRNEKLFF. CDR3 in DNA: TGTGCCAGCAGCACGGGACAGAGAAATGAAAAACTGTTTTTT.

The rearrangement joins TRBV3-1 (or the pseudogene TRBV3-2) to TRBJ2-1, with D possibly matching TRBD1 (5 bases). The CDR3 spans 15 residues. V was trimmed by 0 bases and J by 4 bases, leaving 10 bases between them. Germline loops: CDR1 LGHDT, CDR2 YNNKEL (reference sequence). CDR3 residues: CASSQDPDKYNEQFF. CDR3 bases: TGTGCCAGCAGCCAAGATCCGGACAAATACAATGAGCAGTTCTTC.

The chain employs TRBV7-2 and TRBJ1-2; D perhaps matches TRBD1 (5 bases). The V end lost 2 bases, the J end lost 2 bases, and 9 bases lay between the germline ends. Germline lookup yields CDR1 SGHTA and CDR2 FQGNSA. The CDR3 totals 14 residues. The CDR3 DNA is TGTGCCAGCAGCTTACTAACAGGAAACTATGGCTACACCTTC. It is translated as CASSLLTGNYGYTF. Full variable domain (outside the CDR3, taken from reference TRBV7-2 and TRBJ1-2): GAGVSQSPSNKVTEKGKDVELRCDPISGHTALYWYRQSLGQGLEFLIYFQGNSAPDKSGLPSDRFSAERTGGSVSTLTIQRTQQEDSAVYLCASSLLTGNYGYTFGSGTRLTVV.

The genes are TRBV28 and TRBJ1-1, with D possibly being TRBD1 (6 bases). CDR3 size: 14 residues. The ends were cut back, 5 bases at V and 1 base at J, with 11 bases in the middle. CDR1 MDHEN and CDR2 SYDVKM come from the germline V gene. The CDR3 is CASSPGGPNTEAFF. For the CDR3, the DNA is TGTGCCAGCAGTCCGGGGGGGCCGAACACTGAAGCTTTCTTT. Combining the CDR3 with reference TRBV28 and TRBJ1-1 gives the whole variable domain DVKVTQSSRYLVKRTGEKVFLECVQDMDHENMFWYRQDPGLGLRLIYFSYDVKMKEKGDIPEGYSVSREKKERFSLILESASTNQTSMYLCASSPGGPNTEAFFGQGTRLTVV.

The genes are TRBV2 and TRBJ1-2, with D uncertain. The germline CDR1 and CDR2 sequences are SNHLY and FYNNEI. CDR3 length: 12 residues. Trimming cost V 4 bases and J 4 bases, with 7 bases left between them. The CDR3 sequence is CASSAEIYGYTF. CDR3 nucleotide sequence: TGTGCCAGCAGTGCGGAGATCTATGGCTACACCTTC.

The V gene is TRBV20-1, the J gene TRBJ1-2; D unresolved. This CDR3 spans 11 amino acids. Looked up from germline, CDR1 is DFQATT and CDR2 is SNEGSKA (reference sequence). V was cut by 5 bases and J by 7 bases, with 11 bases left in between. CDR3 sequence: CSAYTNRGYTF. CDR3 in DNA: TGCAGTGCTTACACAAATCGTGGCTACACCTTC.

The chain joins TRBV4-2 to TRBJ2-3; 8 bases are shared with TRBD2. J lost 0 bases, V lost 3 bases, and 8 bases had no gene match. CDR3 length: 17 amino acids. In germline, CDR1 is LGHNA, CDR2 YNFKEQ. DNA for the CDR3: TGTGCCAGCAGCCAGCACCTTAGCGGGGAGAGCACAGATACGCAGTATTTT. Its protein is CASSQHLSGESTDTQYF.

The chain has TRBV19 and TRBJ2-1; 10 bases fit TRBD1. The V gene end was trimmed by 4 bases and the J gene end by 1 base; junction bases not matched to a gene: 4. Germline CDR1 reads LNHDA; CDR2 reads SQIVND (reference sequence). There are 16 residues in the CDR3. CDR3 protein: CASSRRTGGSYNEQFF. CDR3 nucleotides: TGTGCCAGTAGTAGACGGACAGGGGGGTCCTACAATGAGCAGTTCTTC.

The chain employs TRBV19 and TRBJ2-7, with TRBD1 matching 9 bases. Germline trimming cut 5 bases from V and 1 base from J; bases unmatched to any gene: 3. Germline V lookup: CDR1 LNHDA, CDR2 SQIVND (reference sequence). This CDR3 comprises 14 residues. The chain's CDR3 is CASSVGQGSYEQYF. Here the CDR3 DNA reads TGTGCCAGTAGTGTGGGACAGGGATCCTACGAGCAGTACTTC.

The CDR3 here is CASSNQGENQPQHF. The CDR3 DNA reads TGTGCCAGTAGTAATCAGGGCGAGAATCAGCCCCAGCATTTT. This chain connects TRBV19 to TRBJ1-5; maybe TRBD1 (5 bases). CDR3 length equals 14 residues. Germline CDR1 and CDR2: LNHDA and SQIVND (reference sequence). The V and J ends lost 4 bases and 4 bases respectively, with 11 bases between them.

The chain employs TRBV12-3 or TRBV12-4 and TRBJ1-2; 9 bases fit TRBD1. This CDR3 has 13 amino acids. V shed 8 bases and J 4 bases; nucleotides not matched to a gene: 5. The CDR3, as DNA: TGTGCCAGCCTACAGGGGGCAGGCTATGGCTACACCTTC. It specifies CASLQGAGYGYTF.

The chain has TRBV6-5 and TRBJ1-5; 9 nucleotides agree with TRBD1. Germline CDR1 and CDR2: MNHEY and SVGAGI. The V and J ends lost 7 bases and 0 bases, in that order; junction bases with no gene match: 4. The CDR3 is 15 residues long. CDR3 coding DNA: TGTGCCAGCATTGGACAGGGGTTTAGCAATCAGCCCCAGCATTTT. Translation: CASIGQGFSNQPQHF.

The chain links TRBV5-1 to TRBJ2-7; weak D call: TRBD1 (6 bases). The CDR3 loop spans 15 amino acids. V was clipped by 4 bases and J by 3 bases, with 17 bases between them. Per germline, CDR1 SGHRS and CDR2 YFSETQ. In DNA form, the CDR3 reads TGCGCCAGCAGCCCCACCGGACAGAGTTTCTACGAGCAGTACTTC. This codes for CASSPTGQSFYEQYF.